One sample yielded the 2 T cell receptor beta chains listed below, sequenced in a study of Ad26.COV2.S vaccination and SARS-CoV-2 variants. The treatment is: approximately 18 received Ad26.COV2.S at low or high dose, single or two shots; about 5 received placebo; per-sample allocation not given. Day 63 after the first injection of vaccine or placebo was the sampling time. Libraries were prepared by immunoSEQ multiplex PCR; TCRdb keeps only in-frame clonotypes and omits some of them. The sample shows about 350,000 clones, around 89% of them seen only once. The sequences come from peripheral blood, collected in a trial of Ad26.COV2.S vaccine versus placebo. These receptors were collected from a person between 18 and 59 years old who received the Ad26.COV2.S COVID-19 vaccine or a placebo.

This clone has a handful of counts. Here the CDR3 reads CASRAQGAGNQPQHF. The DNA for the CDR3 is TGTGCCAGCAGGGCCCAGGGGGCAGGCAATCAGCCCCAGCATTTT. The gene calls are TRBV27 and TRBJ1-5; 8 positions agree with TRBD1. V lost 6 bases, J lost 2 bases, and 6 bases stayed unmatched. CDR3 length equals 15 residues. CDR1 MNHEY and CDR2 SMNVEV come from the germline V gene (reference sequence).

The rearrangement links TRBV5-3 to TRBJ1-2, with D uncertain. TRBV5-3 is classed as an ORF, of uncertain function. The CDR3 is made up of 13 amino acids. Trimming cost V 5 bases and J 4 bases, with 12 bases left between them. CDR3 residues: CARSFELFYGYTF. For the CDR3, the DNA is TGTGCCAGAAGTTTTGAGCTGTTCTATGGCTACACCTTC.